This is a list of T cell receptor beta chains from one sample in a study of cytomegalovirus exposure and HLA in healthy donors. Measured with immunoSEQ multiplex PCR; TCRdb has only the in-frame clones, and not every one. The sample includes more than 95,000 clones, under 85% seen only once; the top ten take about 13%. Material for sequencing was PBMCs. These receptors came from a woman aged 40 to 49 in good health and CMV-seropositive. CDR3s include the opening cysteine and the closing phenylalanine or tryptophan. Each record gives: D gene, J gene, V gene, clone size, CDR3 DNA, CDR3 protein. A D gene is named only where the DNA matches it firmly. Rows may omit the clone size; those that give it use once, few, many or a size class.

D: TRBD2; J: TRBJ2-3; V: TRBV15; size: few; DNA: TGTGCCACCAGCAGAGATTACGGACTAGCGGGCGGCACAGATACGCAGTATTTT; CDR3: CATSRDYGLAGGTDTQYF
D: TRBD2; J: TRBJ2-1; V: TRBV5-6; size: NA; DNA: TGTGCCAGCAGCCGGGACACTAGCGGTTCCTACAATGAGCAGTTCTTC; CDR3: CASSRDTSGSYNEQFF
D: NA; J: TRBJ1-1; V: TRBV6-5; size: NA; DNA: TGTGCCAGCAGTTATTTGGGGGGTCCCATCACTGAAGCTTTCTTT; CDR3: CASSYLGGPITEAFF
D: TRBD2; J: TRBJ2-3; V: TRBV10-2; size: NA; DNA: TGCGCCAGCAGTGAGTCGATGGCGGGAGGCCCCCTAGATACGCAGTATTTT; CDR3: CASSESMAGGPLDTQYF
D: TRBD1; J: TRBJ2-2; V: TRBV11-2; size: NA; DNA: TGTGCCAGCAGCTCAATACAGGGGTCCGGGGAGCTGTTTTTT; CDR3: CASSSIQGSGELFF
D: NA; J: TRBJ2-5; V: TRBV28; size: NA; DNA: TGTGCCAGCAGTCCCGGGACTGGCAAAAGGGAGCAGTACTTC; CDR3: CASSPGTGKREQYF
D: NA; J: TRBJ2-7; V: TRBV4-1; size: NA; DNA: TGCGCCAGCAGCCAAGTCCCGAGCTCCTACGAGCAGTACTTC; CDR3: CASSQVPSSYEQYF
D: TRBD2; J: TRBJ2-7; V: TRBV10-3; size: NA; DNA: TGTGCCATCAGGGGACTAGCGGGAGCCCACTCCTACGAGCAGTACTTC; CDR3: CAIRGLAGAHSYEQYF
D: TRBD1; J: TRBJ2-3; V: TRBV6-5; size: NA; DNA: TGTGCCAGCAGTTACCGAGGGGGCTTAGGGGATACGCAGTATTTT; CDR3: CASSYRGGLGDTQYF
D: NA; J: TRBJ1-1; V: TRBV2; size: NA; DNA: TGTGCCAGCAGGGGGGGAAGGGGTGAAGCTTTCTTT; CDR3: CASRGGRGEAFF
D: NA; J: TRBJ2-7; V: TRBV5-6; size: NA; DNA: TGTGCCAGCAGCTTGGTGACAGGCCCCCGCGAGCAGTACTTC; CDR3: CASSLVTGPREQYF
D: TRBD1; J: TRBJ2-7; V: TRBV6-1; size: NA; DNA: TGTGCCAGCAGTGAAGAGGGGACAGGGATCTACGAGCAGTACTTC; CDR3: CASSEEGTGIYEQYF
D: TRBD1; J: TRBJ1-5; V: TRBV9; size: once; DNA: TGTGCCAGCAGCGTAGATGGGCAGGGGGATCAGCCCCAGCATTTT; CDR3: CASSVDGQGDQPQHF
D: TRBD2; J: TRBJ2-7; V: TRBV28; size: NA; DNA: TGTGCCAGCAGTCCGGGACTAGCGGGGACCTACGAGCAGTACTTC; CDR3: CASSPGLAGTYEQYF
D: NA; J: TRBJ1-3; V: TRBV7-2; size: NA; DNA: TGTGCCAGCAGCCTACCTGGGCCTGGAAACACCATATATTTT; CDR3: CASSLPGPGNTIYF
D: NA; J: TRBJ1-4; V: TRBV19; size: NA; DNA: TGTGCCAGTAGCGCGGCTAATGAAAAACTGTTTTTT; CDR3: CASSAANEKLFF
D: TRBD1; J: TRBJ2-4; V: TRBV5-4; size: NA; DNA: TGTGCCAGCAGCTTTCGGACAGGCGGCAGGGACATTCAGTACTTC; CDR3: CASSFRTGGRDIQYF
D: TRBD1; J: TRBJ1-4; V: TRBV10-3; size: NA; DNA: TGTGCCATCAGCGGGACAGGGAATGAAAAACTGTTTTTT; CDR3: CAISGTGNEKLFF
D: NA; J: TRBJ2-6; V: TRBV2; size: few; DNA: TGTGCCAGCAGGGCCCTTGGTGGGGCCAACGTCCTGACTTTC; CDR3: CASRALGGANVLTF
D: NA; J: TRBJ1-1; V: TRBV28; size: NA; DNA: TGTGCCAGCAGTTTTCAGGGTTTGGCTTTCTTT; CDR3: CASSFQGLAFF
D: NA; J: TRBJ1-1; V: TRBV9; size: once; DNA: TGTGCCAGCAGCGTCCGGGACGGGAGAGAAGCTTTCTTT; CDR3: CASSVRDGREAFF
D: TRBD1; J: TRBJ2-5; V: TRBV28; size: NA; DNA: TGTGCCAGCAGCCTACCAACAGGGGTGGAGACCCAGTACTTC; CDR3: CASSLPTGVETQYF
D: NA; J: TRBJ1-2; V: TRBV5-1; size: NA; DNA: TGCGCCAGCAGCTTGGAATCTTGGGGGGATGGCTACACCTTC; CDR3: CASSLESWGDGYTF
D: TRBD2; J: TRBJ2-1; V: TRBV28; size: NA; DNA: TGTGCCAGCAGTCCAGAAGCGGGAGGGCCCTACAATGAGCAGTTCTTC; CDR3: CASSPEAGGPYNEQFF
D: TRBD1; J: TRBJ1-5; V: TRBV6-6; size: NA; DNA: TGTGCCAGCAGACAGGGGAGGCAGCCCCAGCATTTT; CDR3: CASRQGRQPQHF
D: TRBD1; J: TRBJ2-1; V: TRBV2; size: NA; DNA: TGTGCCAGTACCGGGACAGGGGGGACTGAGCAGTTCTTC; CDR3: CASTGTGGTEQFF
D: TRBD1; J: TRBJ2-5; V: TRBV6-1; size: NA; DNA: TGTGCCAGCAACGCCGGGACAGGGGGCCGAGAGACCCAGTACTTC; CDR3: CASNAGTGGRETQYF
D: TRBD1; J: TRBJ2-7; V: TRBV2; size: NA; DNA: TGTGCCAGCAGTGTAGTCGGGACAGGGTGGGGCGAGCAGTACTTC; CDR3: CASSVVGTGWGEQYF
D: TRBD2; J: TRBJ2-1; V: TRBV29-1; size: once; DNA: TGCAGCGTTGCCGGACTAGCGGGGGCTTCAGGGCAGTTCTTC; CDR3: CSVAGLAGASGQFF
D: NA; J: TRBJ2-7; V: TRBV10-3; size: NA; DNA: TGTGCCATCAGTGAGTCGCAGGGGGGAGGAGGCTACGAGCAGTACTTC; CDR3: CAISESQGGGGYEQYF
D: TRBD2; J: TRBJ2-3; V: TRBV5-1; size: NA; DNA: TGCGCCAGCAGCCTCAGCGGGAGTGTAGCAGATACGCAGTATTTT; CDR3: CASSLSGSVADTQYF
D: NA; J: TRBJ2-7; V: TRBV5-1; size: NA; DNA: TGCGCCAGCAGCTCCAGCGTGGGAGTGCAATACGAGCAGTACTTC; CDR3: CASSSSVGVQYEQYF
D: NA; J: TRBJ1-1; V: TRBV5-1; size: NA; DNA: TGCGCCAGCAGCTCTCTCGGGGGCGGGGGTGAAGCTTTCTTT; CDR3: CASSSLGGGGEAFF
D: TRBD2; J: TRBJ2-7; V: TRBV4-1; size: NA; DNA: TGCGCCAGCAGCCATGCGTGGGCGCGGGGGGAGCAGTACTTC; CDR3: CASSHAWARGEQYF
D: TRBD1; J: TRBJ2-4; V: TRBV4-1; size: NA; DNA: TGCGCCAGCAGCTTCCGGACAGGGTTAAAAAACATTCAGTACTTC; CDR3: CASSFRTGLKNIQYF
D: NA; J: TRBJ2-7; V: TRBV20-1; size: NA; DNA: TGCAGTGCTAGAGTCGGGTACGAGCAGTACTTC; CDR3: CSARVGYEQYF
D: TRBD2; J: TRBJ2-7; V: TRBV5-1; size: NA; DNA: TGCGCCAGCAGCTCCGGACTAGCGGGAAACTCCTACGAGCAGTACTTC; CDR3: CASSSGLAGNSYEQYF
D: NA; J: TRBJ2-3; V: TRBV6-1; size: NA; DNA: TGTGCCAGCAGGGAAGGACAGTCTAGCACAGATACGCAGTATTTT; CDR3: CASREGQSSTDTQYF
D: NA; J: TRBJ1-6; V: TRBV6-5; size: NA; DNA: TGTGCCAGCAGTGCGGGACCTTCACCCCTCCACTTT; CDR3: CASSAGPSPLHF
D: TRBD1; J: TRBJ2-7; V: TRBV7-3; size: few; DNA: TGTGCCAGCAGCTTAACCGTAAAAGGGACAGGGGGAGTCTACGAGCAGTACTTC; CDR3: CASSLTVKGTGGVYEQYF
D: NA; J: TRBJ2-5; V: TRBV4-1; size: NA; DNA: TGCGCCAGCAGCCACGATCGGGGGACGGAGACCCAGTACTTC; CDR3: CASSHDRGTETQYF
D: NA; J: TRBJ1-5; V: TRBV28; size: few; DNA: TGTGCCAGCAACCTCGGACAGATCAATCAGCCCCAGCATTTT; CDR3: CASNLGQINQPQHF
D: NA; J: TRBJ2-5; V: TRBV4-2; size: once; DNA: TGTGCCAGCAGCCGGGGCACCTTGGGATTGGAGACCCAGTACTTC; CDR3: CASSRGTLGLETQYF
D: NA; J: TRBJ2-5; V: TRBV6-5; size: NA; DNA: TGTGCCAGCAGTTACGGGAGAGGGGAGACCCAGTACTTC; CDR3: CASSYGRGETQYF
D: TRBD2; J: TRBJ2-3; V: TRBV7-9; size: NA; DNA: TGTGCCAGCAGCCTAGAGACCGGGGGGACAGATACGCAGTATTTT; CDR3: CASSLETGGTDTQYF
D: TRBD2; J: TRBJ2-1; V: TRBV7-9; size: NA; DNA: TGTGCCAGCAGTTCCGGGACTAGCGGGGGTTGGGATGAGCAGTTCTTC; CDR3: CASSSGTSGGWDEQFF
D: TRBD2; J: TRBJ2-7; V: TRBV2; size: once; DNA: TGTGCCAGCAGTGAAGGGTCCCCCTCTAGCGGGAGGGGCTACGAGCAGTACTTC; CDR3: CASSEGSPSSGRGYEQYF
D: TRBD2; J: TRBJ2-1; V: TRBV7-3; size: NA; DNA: TGTGCCAGCAGCCTGTCGGGAGGGCCGAGTGAGCAGTTCTTC; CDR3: CASSLSGGPSEQFF
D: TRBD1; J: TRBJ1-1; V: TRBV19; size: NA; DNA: TGTGCCAGTAGTCCGAGAGGGACAGCGGGCGGGGCTTTCTTT; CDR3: CASSPRGTAGGAFF
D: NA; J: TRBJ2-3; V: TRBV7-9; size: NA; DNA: TGTGCCGCTATGCGGGGCCTCTCGGGTACAGATACGCAGTATTTT; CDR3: CAAMRGLSGTDTQYF
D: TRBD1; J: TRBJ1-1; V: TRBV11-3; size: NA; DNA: TGTGCCAGCAGCCCGACCGACGGACAGGGTTTGAACACTGAAGCTTTCTTT; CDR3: CASSPTDGQGLNTEAFF
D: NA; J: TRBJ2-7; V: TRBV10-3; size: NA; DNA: TGTGCCATCAGTGAGTCTCGGGGAAGCTCCTACGAGCAGTACTTC; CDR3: CAISESRGSSYEQYF
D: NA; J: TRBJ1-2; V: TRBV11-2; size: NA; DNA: TGTGCCAGCAGCTTAGAACAGGGAAACTATGGCTACACCTTC; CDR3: CASSLEQGNYGYTF
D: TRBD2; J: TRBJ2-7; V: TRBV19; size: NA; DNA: TGTGCCAGTAGTATATCGGGACTAGCGGGAGTCTACGAGCAGTACTTC; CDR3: CASSISGLAGVYEQYF
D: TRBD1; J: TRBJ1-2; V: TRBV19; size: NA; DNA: TGTGCCAGTGGAAGACAGGGCGAGGGCTATGGCTACACCTTC; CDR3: CASGRQGEGYGYTF
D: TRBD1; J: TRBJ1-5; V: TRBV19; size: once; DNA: TGTGCCAGTAGGGGGACAGGGAAGAATCAGCCCCAGCATTTT; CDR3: CASRGTGKNQPQHF
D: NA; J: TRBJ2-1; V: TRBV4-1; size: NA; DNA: TGCGCCAGCAGCCAAGATCCAGGCGGGACTTACAATGAGCAGTTCTTC; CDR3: CASSQDPGGTYNEQFF
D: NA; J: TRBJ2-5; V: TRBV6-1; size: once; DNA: TGTGCCAGCAGCGGGTTCCAAGAGACCCAGTACTTC; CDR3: CASSGFQETQYF
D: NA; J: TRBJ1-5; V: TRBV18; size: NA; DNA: TGTGCCAGCTCACCTGGCAGGAGCAATCAGCCCCAGCATTTT; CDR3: CASSPGRSNQPQHF
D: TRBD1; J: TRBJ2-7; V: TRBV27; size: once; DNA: TGTGCCAGCTGCTCGACAGGGAACAACGAGCAGTACTTC; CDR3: CASCSTGNNEQYF